A single sample is the source of the 24 T cell receptor beta chains below, sequenced in a study of T-cell reconstitution after alpha-beta-depleted transplantation in children. This sample's TCRbeta library carried unique molecular identifier barcodes. TCRdb ran MiXCR on the PCR reads and lists one entry per CDR3 protein. Among 490,000 or so distinct CDR3 sequences listed, around 12% were seen once. Sequencing used PBMCs from the stem cell graft donor, obtained from the stem cell graft. These receptors were collected from a human donor who donated a stem cell graft to a child with combined immunodeficiency.

The sample holds many counts of this clonotype. The DNA for the CDR3 is TGTGCCAGCAGGCCGGACACTAGGCAGAACGAGCAGTACTTC. The encoded protein is CASRPDTRQNEQYF. This chain uses TRBV12-3 or TRBV12-4 with TRBJ2-7; possibly TRBD1 or TRBD2 for D (5 bases each). The CDR3 is made up of 14 amino acids. V was shortened by 6 bases and J by 5 bases, with 17 bases between the two germline ends.

V gene TRBV9 combines with J gene TRBJ1-5; unclear D gene. Trimming took off 0 bases at V and 4 bases at J, with 8 bases between the two ends. Per germline, CDR1 SGDLS and CDR2 YYNGEE. The CDR3 has 14 residues. CDR3 sequence: CASSVGWGNQPQHF. The DNA for the CDR3 is TGTGCCAGCAGCGTAGGGTGGGGAAATCAGCCCCAGCATTTT.

The CDR3: CASSLAATGLSNSPLHF. CDR3 nucleotides: TGTGCCAGCAGCTTAGCAGCCACAGGTTTATCAAATTCACCCCTCCACTTT. V and J are TRBV7-9 and TRBJ1-6; perhaps TRBD1 as D (5 bases). V lost 0 bases and J 7 bases, leaving 16 bases between the germline ends. Germline CDR1 and CDR2: SEHNR and FQNEAQ (reference sequence). This CDR3 is 17 amino acids long. Supplemented by reference TRBV7-9 and TRBJ1-6, the full variable domain reads DTGVSQNPRHKITKRGQNVTFRCDPISEHNRLYWYRQTLGQGPEFLTYFQNEAQLEKSRLLSDRFSAERPKGSFSTLEIQRTEQGDSAMYLCASSLAATGLSNSPLHFGNGTRLTVT.

This clonotype was detected many times. The chain has TRBV5-6 and TRBJ2-5; 9 positions agree with TRBD1. The germline CDR1 and CDR2 sequences are SGHDT and YYEEEE. The CDR3 sequence is 14 residues long. The V and J ends lost 6 bases and 4 bases, in that order; junction bases with no gene match: 7. CDR3 loop: CASTSGTGRETQYF. The DNA for the CDR3 is TGTGCCAGCACATCCGGGACAGGGCGAGAGACCCAGTACTTC.

This clonotype was seen a few times. The rearrangement uses TRBV6-5 and TRBJ2-6; 12 nucleotides agree with TRBD1. Germline lookup yields CDR1 MNHEY and CDR2 SVGAGI. The CDR3 covers 17 residues. V gave up 7 bases and J gave up 2 bases; unmatched junction bases: 6. CDR3 DNA: TGTGCCAGCACCAACCGGGACAGGGGGCCTGGGGCCAACGTCCTGACTTTC. This translates into CASTNRDRGPGANVLTF.

This clonotype was seen only a few times. This chain joins TRBV7-3 and TRBJ2-3; D not certain. The CDR3 sequence is 16 residues long. The V gene lost 5 bases and the J gene lost 3 bases, with 18 bases spanning the gap. CDR1 is SGHTA, CDR2 FQGTGA, per germline. The CDR3 sequence: CASSPSQTLNTDTQYF. As DNA, the CDR3 is TGTGCCAGCAGCCCTTCCCAGACACTCAATACAGATACGCAGTATTTT.

This clonotype has only a few counts. This sequence joins TRBV29-1 and TRBJ2-3, with 7 nucleotides matching TRBD1. The J segment lost 4 bases and the V segment lost 0 bases, leaving 7 bases of the junction unmatched. The germline V gene has CDR1 SQVTM and CDR2 ANQGSEA. CDR3 size: 15 residues. The CDR3 region is CSVEDRQGGSDTQYF. As DNA, the CDR3 is TGCAGCGTTGAAGATCGACAGGGTGGGTCAGATACGCAGTATTTT.

This clonotype was seen more than once but under ten times. The rearrangement links TRBV21-1 to TRBJ2-1; the D call in the table, TRBD2, was not verified against the DNA. TRBV21-1 is a listed pseudogene. CDR3 length: 17 residues. The CDR3 protein is CASSAPKRQLGYNEQFF. CDR3 nucleotides: TGTGCCAGCAGCGCTCCAAAGAGGCAACTAGGCTACAATGAGCAGTTCTTC.

This clonotype occurred a few times. The V and J genes are TRBV4-3 and TRBJ2-3; 15 positions agree with TRBD2. Germline-derived CDR1 and CDR2 are LGHNA and YSLEER. V was pared by 1 base and J by 5 bases, with 4 bases of the junction left unmatched. The CDR3 spans 17 residues. The CDR3 protein is CASSQGTSGGGRDTQYF. The CDR3 DNA sequence: TGCGCCAGCAGCCAAGGGACTAGCGGGGGGGGGAGAGATACGCAGTATTTT.

This clonotype has a count of ten or more. The chain is built from TRBV7-3 and TRBJ2-5; 9 bases align to TRBD2. Germline V gives CDR1 SGHTA, CDR2 FQGTGA. The CDR3 is 13 residues long. The V segment lost 5 bases and the J segment 4 bases; nucleotides outside the gene matches: 2. The DNA for the CDR3 is TGTGCCAGCAGCCCTAGCGGGGTAGAGACCCAGTACTTC. As protein: CASSPSGVETQYF.

In its sample, this clonotype was seen a few times. This chain connects TRBV6-5 to TRBJ2-5; D gene uncertain. This CDR3 has 14 residues. CDR1 is MNHEY, CDR2 SVGAGI, per germline. Trimming shortened V by 1 base and J by 1 base, and 7 bases separated the two germline ends. CDR3 nucleotides: TGTGCCAGCAGTTACTTCAGCCCCCAAGAGACCCAGTACTTC. It is translated as CASSYFSPQETQYF.

This chain links TRBV6-5 with TRBJ2-5, with D possibly TRBD1 on 6 matching bases. Per the germline V gene, CDR1 is MNHEY and CDR2 is SVGAGI. V was cut by 2 bases and J by 1 base, with 11 bases left in between. This CDR3 spans 15 amino acids. The CDR3 loop is CASSYGGGFQETQYF. The DNA for the CDR3 is TGTGCCAGCAGTTACGGGGGCGGCTTCCAAGAGACCCAGTACTTC.

The J gene is TRBJ1-4, the V gene TRBV12-3 or TRBV12-4; D is possibly TRBD1 (5 bases). The V end lost 7 bases, the J end lost 8 bases, and 20 bases lay between the germline ends. This CDR3 region has 15 residues. The CDR3 nucleotides are TGTGCCAGCACCCCGCCCGGGGCAATAGGGGAAAAACTGTTTTTT. It encodes CASTPPGAIGEKLFF.

The chain couples TRBV4-2 to TRBJ2-3, with TRBD2 identical over 9 bases. The V gene end was trimmed by 0 bases and the J gene end by 2 bases; junction bases not matched to a gene: 6. This CDR3 spans 17 amino acids. Germline V lookup: CDR1 LGHNA, CDR2 YNFKEQ. CDR3 loop: CASSQDWSGRSTDTQYF. The CDR3 bases are TGTGCCAGCAGCCAAGATTGGAGCGGGAGGTCCACAGATACGCAGTATTTT.

This clonotype was recorded many times. The rearrangement links TRBV5-1 to TRBJ1-1; D remains ambiguous. This CDR3 region has 15 residues. CDR1 and CDR2 (germline): SGHRS, YFSETQ. Between the trimmed V and J ends, which lost 0 bases and 1 base, there was a span of 10 bases. CDR3: CASSLGPAENTEAFF. The DNA for the CDR3 is TGCGCCAGCAGCTTGGGACCCGCAGAGAACACTGAAGCTTTCTTT.

The rearrangement joins TRBV2 to TRBJ1-6; tentative D call: TRBD1 (5 bases). From germline, CDR1 is SNHLY and CDR2 FYNNEI. Trimming cost V 5 bases and J 0 bases, with 14 bases left between them. This CDR3 has 17 residues. The chain's CDR3 is CASSRDVLSSYNSPLHF. The CDR3 coding sequence is TGTGCCAGCAGTCGGGACGTGCTGAGCTCCTATAATTCACCCCTCCACTTT.

This clonotype was seen repeatedly, ten times or more. The chain joins TRBV12-3 or TRBV12-4 to TRBJ2-4; tentative D call: TRBD1 (6 bases). The V end lost 1 base, the J end lost 0 bases, and 16 bases lay between the germline ends. CDR3 size: 18 residues. The CDR3 sequence is CASSLEMKQGQAKNIQYF. The CDR3, as DNA: TGTGCCAGCAGTTTAGAGATGAAGCAGGGGCAAGCCAAAAACATTCAGTACTTC.

The V gene is TRBV20-1, the J gene TRBJ2-3; D ambiguous. V lost 0 bases to trimming and J lost 0 bases, with 7 bases between them. Per the germline V gene, CDR1 is DFQATT and CDR2 is SNEGSKA (reference sequence). The CDR3 covers 14 residues. This chain's CDR3 is CSARDPWSTDTQYF. DNA for the CDR3: TGCAGTGCTAGAGATCCGTGGAGCACAGATACGCAGTATTTT.

The chain links TRBV15 to TRBJ2-7, with 7 bases lining up with TRBD1. The CDR3 extends over 14 amino acids. Per the germline V gene, CDR1 is LNHNV and CDR2 is YYDKDF (reference sequence). J gave up 3 bases and V 3 bases, and 5 bases lay outside the gene matches. The CDR3 nucleotides are TGTGCCACCAGCAGGGACAGGCCAAACTACGAGCAGTACTTC. This codes for CATSRDRPNYEQYF.

The chain links TRBV3-1 to TRBJ2-1, with 8 bases fitting TRBD1. V gave up 3 bases and J gave up 3 bases; unmatched junction bases: 4. In germline, CDR1 is LGHDT, CDR2 YNNKEL (reference sequence). The length of the CDR3 is 15 residues. CDR3 in DNA: TGTGCCAGCAGCCACTACAGGGGGAACTACAATGAGCAGTTCTTC. It codes for CASSHYRGNYNEQFF.

There are many counts of this clonotype. The CDR3 region has the DNA TGCAGTGCTAGAGACGGGACAGGGAAGGCGTACAATGAGCAGTTCTTC. Protein sequence: CSARDGTGKAYNEQFF. V gene TRBV20-1 combines with J gene TRBJ2-1; 9 positions match TRBD1. Germline V gene sequence: CDR1 DFQATT, CDR2 SNEGSKA (reference sequence). V was pared by 0 bases and J by 4 bases, with 7 bases of the junction left unmatched. The CDR3 has 16 amino acids.

This clonotype was counted only a few times. The gene calls are TRBV7-8 and TRBJ2-3; TRBD2 matches 8 bases. V gave up 5 bases and J gave up 4 bases; unmatched junction bases: 8. The germline gives CDR1 SGHVS, CDR2 FQNEAQ. The CDR3 covers 15 residues. CDR3 nucleotide sequence: TGTGCCAGCAGCCTCCGGGGGGGCCCCCCAGATACGCAGTATTTT. Residues: CASSLRGGPPDTQYF.

This clonotype was seen a handful of times. The chain combines TRBV2 with TRBJ1-4; no definite D call. Germline V lookup: CDR1 SNHLY, CDR2 FYNNEI. With 4 bases removed from V and 8 bases from J, the gap between germline ends came to 14 bases. The CDR3 has 14 residues. In nucleotides, the CDR3 is TGTGCCAGCAGTGGACTTGTGTGGGCAGAAAAACTGTTTTTT. It specifies CASSGLVWAEKLFF. The entire variable domain, with the rest obtained from reference TRBV2 and TRBJ1-4, is as follows: EPEVTQTPSHQVTQMGQEVILRCVPISNHLYFYWYRQILGQKVEFLVSFYNNEISEKSEIFDDQFSVERPDGSNFTLKIRSTKLEDSAMYFCASSGLVWAEKLFFGSGTQLSVL.

This clonotype was observed a few times. The V gene is TRBV12-3 or TRBV12-4, the J gene TRBJ2-2; 10 nucleotides agree with TRBD2. The CDR3 extends over 15 amino acids. Trimming took 5 bases from V and 6 from J; bases not matched to a gene: 6. CDR3 sequence: CASSPSGRVSGELFF. CDR3 DNA sequence: TGTGCCAGCAGTCCAAGCGGGAGGGTTTCCGGGGAGCTGTTTTTT.